In this sample, the clone carrying this T cell receptor (beta chain) turned up many times. The antigen is undetermined. V lost 0 bases and J lost 3, with 10 bases in between. This CDR3 region has 15 residues. Germline CDR1 reads SGHRS; CDR2 reads YFSETQ. The data derive from a study of T cells after yellow fever vaccination. Study-wide context: Low-cell-number fractions were prepared with SMART-Seq v4 Ultra Low Input. Study-level results: Reappearance after the booster was observed for most primary-vaccination clones (around 95% CD4, over 75% CD8). The secondary response showed a weaker magnitude and a faster peak, day 5 versus 15.

In making TCR cDNA, 5'RACE template switching added a universal primer site and UMIs to it. TCRdb processed the 5' RACE reads anew with MiXCR; each CDR3 protein has one entry. The sample records roughly 520,000 distinct CDR3 sequences, 20% to 25% being singletons. The rearrangement joins TRBV5-1 to TRBJ2-1; D might be TRBD1 (6 bases). The material was PBMCs, obtained around 3 weeks after the first yellow fever vaccination. This TCR was sampled from a man between 18 and 29 years old who received the YFV17D yellow fever vaccine. The CDR3 DNA is TGCGCCAGCAGCTTGGCAGCGGACAGCTACAATGAGCAGTTCTTC. Protein product: CASSLAADSYNEQFF.